This T cell receptor beta chain is drawn from a study of human T cells and chemical hapten exposure. This clonotype has a count of ten or more. Total RNA extraction was carried out from unfractionated whole blood. V was pared by 4 bases and J by 1 base, with 6 bases of the junction left unmatched. This CDR3 spans 15 amino acids. CDR1 SGDLS and CDR2 YYNGEE come from the germline V gene. TCRdb re-called the 5' RACE reads with MiXCR, one entry per CDR3 protein. Of about 140,000 distinct CDR3 sequences listed, around 4.4% are singletons. The chain couples TRBV9 to TRBJ2-3; 7 bases agree with TRBD2. The sequence was obtained from a female donor in good health. For the CDR3, the DNA is TGTGCCAGCAGCCCCTGGGGGGGGGGCACAGATACGCAGTATTTT. Translation gives CASSPWGGGTDTQYF. Supplemented by reference TRBV9 and TRBJ2-3, the full variable domain reads DSGVTQTPKHLITATGQRVTLRCSPRSGDLSVYWYQQSLDQGLQFLIQYYNGEERAKGNILERFSAQQFPDLHSELNLSSLELGDSALYFCASSPWGGGTDTQYFGPGTRLTVL.